This T cell receptor (beta chain) comes out of a study of blood T cell repertoires in COVID-19. About the study: Researchers got acute and convalescent COVID-19 samples from the United States, Italy and Spain. Sources were T cells, B-cell-depleted T cells, or PBMCs; the material itself was cDNA or gDNA.

Per the original methods: Reference gene primer amplification yielded estimated nucleated cell counts. Sequencing used immunoSEQ multiplex PCR; TCRdb keeps in-frame clones, though not all of them. For V, J and clone size, that table is used; D and trimming come from the DNA. Of 80,000 to 100,000 clones in the sample, nearly 90% are singletons; the top ten hold around 4.5%. Trimming cost V 4 bases and J 5 bases, with 16 bases left between them. The germline CDR1 and CDR2 sequences are SGHRS and YFSETQ. The CDR3 has 14 residues. The sequencing input was peripheral blood. The chain combines TRBV5-1 with TRBJ2-7; a possible D gene is TRBD1 (7 bases). This clonotype was obtained from a man in his 70s with acute or convalescent COVID-19. The CDR3: CASSAGQNSHEQYF. The CDR3, as DNA: TGCGCCAGCAGCGCGGGACAGAATAGCCACGAGCAGTACTTC.